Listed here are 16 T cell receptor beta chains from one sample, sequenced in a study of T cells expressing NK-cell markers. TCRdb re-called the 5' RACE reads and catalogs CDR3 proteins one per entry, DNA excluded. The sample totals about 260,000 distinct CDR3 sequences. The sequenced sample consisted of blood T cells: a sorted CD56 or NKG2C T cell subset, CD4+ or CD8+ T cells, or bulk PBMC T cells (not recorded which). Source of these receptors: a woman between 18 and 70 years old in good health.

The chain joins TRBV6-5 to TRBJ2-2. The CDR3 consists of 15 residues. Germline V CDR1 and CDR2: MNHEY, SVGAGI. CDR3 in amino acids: CASSYPTLGAGELFF.

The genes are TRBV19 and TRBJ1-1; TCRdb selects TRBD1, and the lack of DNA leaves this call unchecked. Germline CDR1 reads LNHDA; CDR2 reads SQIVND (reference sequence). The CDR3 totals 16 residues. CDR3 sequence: CASSRWTGGLNTEAFF.

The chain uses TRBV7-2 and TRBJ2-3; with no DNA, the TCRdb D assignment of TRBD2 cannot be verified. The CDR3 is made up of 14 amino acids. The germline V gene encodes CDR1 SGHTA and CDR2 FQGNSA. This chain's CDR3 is CASSLVAGRDTQYF.

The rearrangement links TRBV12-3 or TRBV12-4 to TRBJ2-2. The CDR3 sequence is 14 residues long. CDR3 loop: CASSLPKGTGELFF.

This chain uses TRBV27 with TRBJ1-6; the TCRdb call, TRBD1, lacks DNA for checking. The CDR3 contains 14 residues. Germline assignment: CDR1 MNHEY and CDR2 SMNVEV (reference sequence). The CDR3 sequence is CASRPGRNNSPLHF.

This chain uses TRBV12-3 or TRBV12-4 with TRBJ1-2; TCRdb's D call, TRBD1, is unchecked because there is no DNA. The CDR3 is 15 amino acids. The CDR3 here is CASSPMGQSFYGYTF.

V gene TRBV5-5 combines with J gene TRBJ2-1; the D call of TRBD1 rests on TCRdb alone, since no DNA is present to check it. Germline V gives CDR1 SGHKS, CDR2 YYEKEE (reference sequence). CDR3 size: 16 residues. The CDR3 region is CASSFSGGAGFNEQFF.

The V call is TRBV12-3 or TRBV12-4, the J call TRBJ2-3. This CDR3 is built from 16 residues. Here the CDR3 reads CASSPYTLNDGDTQYF.

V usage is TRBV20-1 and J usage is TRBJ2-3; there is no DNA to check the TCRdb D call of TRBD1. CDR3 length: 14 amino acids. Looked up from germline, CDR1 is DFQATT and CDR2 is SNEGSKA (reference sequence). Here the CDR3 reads CSASSGVRTDTQYF.

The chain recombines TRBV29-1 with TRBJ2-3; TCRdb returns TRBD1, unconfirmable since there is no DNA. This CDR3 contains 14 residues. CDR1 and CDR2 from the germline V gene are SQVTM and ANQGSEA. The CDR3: CSVSIGGRTDTQYF.

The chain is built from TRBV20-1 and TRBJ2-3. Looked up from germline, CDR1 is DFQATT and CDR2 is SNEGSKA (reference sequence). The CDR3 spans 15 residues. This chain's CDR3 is CSARDVLAPRDTQYF.

The CDR3 protein is CAQSPGLAGGWSYNEQFF. V and J are TRBV10-1 and TRBJ2-1; there is no DNA to check the TCRdb D call of TRBD2. Germline V lookup: CDR1 WNHNN, CDR2 SYGVQD (reference sequence). The CDR3 covers 18 residues.

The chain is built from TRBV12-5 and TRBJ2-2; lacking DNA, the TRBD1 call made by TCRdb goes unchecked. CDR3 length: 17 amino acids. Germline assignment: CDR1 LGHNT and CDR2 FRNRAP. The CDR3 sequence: CASGLVQGGTNTGELFF.

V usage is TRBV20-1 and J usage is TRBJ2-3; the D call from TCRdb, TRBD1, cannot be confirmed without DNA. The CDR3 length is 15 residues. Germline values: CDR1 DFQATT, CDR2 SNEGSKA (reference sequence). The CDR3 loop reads CSARDPQGRADTQYF.

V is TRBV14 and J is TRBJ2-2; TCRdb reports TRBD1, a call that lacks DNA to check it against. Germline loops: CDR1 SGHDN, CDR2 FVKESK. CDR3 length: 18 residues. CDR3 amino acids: CASSQDPAGLYRTGELFF. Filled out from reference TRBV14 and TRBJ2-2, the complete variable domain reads EAGVTQFPSHSVIEKGQTVTLRCDPISGHDNLYWYRRVMGKEIKFLLHFVKESKQDESGMPNNRFLAERTGGTYSTLKVQPAELEDSGVYFCASSQDPAGLYRTGELFFGEGSRLTVL.

Here the CDR3 reads CASSFTSGANVLTF. This chain joins TRBV7-2 and TRBJ2-6. The germline V gene has CDR1 SGHTA and CDR2 FQGNSA. The CDR3 is 14 amino acids.